These 19 T cell receptor beta chains share one sample of origin, sequenced in a study of lymphopenia after photon versus proton radiotherapy. Sequenced by immunoSEQ multiplex PCR; TCRdb stores in-frame clones only, minus some. The data hold about 45,000 clones, with about 85% observed a single time. Specimen: peripheral blood, collected from a patient treated with photon-based radiotherapy. These receptors originate from a man in his forties or fifties with gastric cancer.

The chain employs TRBV2 and TRBJ1-1; TRBD1 matches at 7 bases. V shed 10 bases and J 10 bases; nucleotides not matched to a gene: 12. Germline V gives CDR1 SNHLY, CDR2 FYNNEI. The CDR3 extends over 12 amino acids. The CDR3 nucleotides are TGTGCCACCACAGGGGAAAGGTCTGGAGCTTTCTTT. It specifies CATTGERSGAFF.

This clone appeared a single time. The rearrangement uses TRBV2 and TRBJ2-7; D possibly uses TRBD1 or TRBD2 (5 bases each). CDR3 length: 15 amino acids. CDR1 SNHLY and CDR2 FYNNEI come from the germline V gene. With 6 bases removed from V and 0 bases from J, the gap between germline ends came to 15 bases. The CDR3 DNA sequence: TGTGCCAGCAGCGAGGGGCGTGCAAGCTCCTACGAGCAGTACTTC. This gives the protein CASSEGRASSYEQYF.

The V call is TRBV4-1, the J call TRBJ1-5; 11 bases match TRBD1. CDR3 length: 18 amino acids. V trimming: 1 base; J trimming: 4 bases; junction bases outside the gene matches: 9. Germline assignment: CDR1 MGHRA and CDR2 YSYEKL. CDR3 in amino acids: CASSQVTGTGGINQPQHF. The CDR3 DNA reads as TGCGCCAGCAGCCAAGTTACCGGGACAGGGGGAATAAATCAGCCCCAGCATTTT.

The chain recombines TRBV2 with TRBJ2-2; TRBD2 is a possible D gene (5 bases). Germline CDR1 is SNHLY and CDR2 is FYNNEI. The CDR3 spans 16 residues. Trimming took off 4 bases at V and 3 bases at J, with 15 bases between the two ends. In nucleotides, the CDR3 is TGTGCCAGCAGTGTTCAGTCCGCAGCGGACACCGGGGAGCTGTTTTTT. Its protein is CASSVQSAADTGELFF.

This chain links TRBV5-4 with TRBJ1-2, with TRBD1 identical over 7 bases. The junction had 12 bases not matched to a gene; V was cut back by 4 bases and J by 12 bases. The CDR3 covers 13 residues. Germline CDR1 and CDR2: SGHNT and YYREEE (reference sequence). CDR3 bases: TGTGCCAGCAGCCCTACTAAGACAGGGAGGAACACCTTC. It encodes CASSPTKTGRNTF.

The V and J genes are TRBV19 and TRBJ2-5; D possibly corresponds to TRBD1 (6 bases). CDR1 is LNHDA, CDR2 SQIVND, per germline (reference sequence). The V end lost 3 bases, the J end lost 2 bases, and 7 bases lay between the germline ends. The CDR3 is 13 amino acids. CDR3: CASSMTGQETQYF. The CDR3 bases are TGTGCCAGTAGTATGACAGGACAAGAGACCCAGTACTTC.

This chain connects TRBV2 to TRBJ2-1, with a weak D call TRBD2 (5 bases). Germline V lookup: CDR1 SNHLY, CDR2 FYNNEI. This CDR3 contains 14 residues. Trimming stripped 7 bases from V and 0 bases from J, with 10 bases between. The CDR3 bases are TGTGCCAGCAAGTCGGGATCCTCCTACAATGAGCAGTTCTTC. The encoded protein is CASKSGSSYNEQFF.

This clone was seen only a few times. The chain has TRBV7-6 and TRBJ2-1; TRBD2 agrees at 9 bases. The germline CDR1 and CDR2 sequences are SGHVS and FNYEAQ. The trim removed 1 base at V and 3 bases at J, leaving 10 bases unmatched. The CDR3 loop spans 18 amino acids. This CDR3 reads CASSLGASGALGYNEQFF. CDR3 DNA sequence: TGTGCCAGCAGCTTAGGGGCTAGCGGGGCCTTGGGCTACAATGAGCAGTTCTTC.

The rearrangement links TRBV5-5 to TRBJ1-6; no firm D call. The germline CDR1 and CDR2 sequences are SGHKS and YYEKEE (reference sequence). The CDR3 runs 15 residues. V was pared by 0 bases and J by 6 bases, with 10 bases between. The CDR3 sequence is CASSLGGGSNSPLHF. CDR3 bases: TGTGCCAGCAGCTTGGGTGGAGGCTCTAATTCACCCCTCCACTTT. The full variable domain, its missing parts supplied by reference TRBV5-5 and TRBJ1-6, is DAGVTQSPTHLIKTRGQQVTLRCSPISGHKSVSWYQQVLGQGPQFIFQYYEKEERGRGNFPDRFSARQFPNYSSELNVNALLLGDSALYLCASSLGGGSNSPLHFGNGTRLTVT.

This clone was seen more than once but under ten times. The chain carries TRBV7-6 and TRBJ2-2; weak D call: TRBD1 (7 bases). CDR1 is SGHVS and CDR2 is FNYEAQ in the germline V gene. V was clipped by 8 bases and J by 0 bases, with 13 bases between them. The CDR3 runs 15 residues. DNA of the CDR3: TGTGCCAGCGGCGCGGGACAGACGAACACCGGGGAGCTGTTTTTT. Translated: CASGAGQTNTGELFF.

This rearrangement joins TRBV5-1 to TRBJ2-5, with TRBD2 matching 10 bases. Germline CDR1 reads SGHRS; CDR2 reads YFSETQ. This CDR3 is built from 16 residues. The trim removed 1 base at V and 5 bases at J, leaving 8 bases unmatched. The DNA of the CDR3 is TGCGCCAGCAGCTTGCTGTCTAGCGGGGGTGGGGAGACCCAGTACTTC. It specifies CASSLLSSGGGETQYF.

The chain carries TRBV27 and TRBJ2-1, with unresolved D. The germline gives CDR1 MNHEY, CDR2 SMNVEV (reference sequence). This CDR3 has 13 amino acids. The V and J ends lost 2 bases and 2 bases respectively, with 4 bases between them. CDR3 protein: CASSLTPYNEQFF. Here the CDR3 DNA reads TGTGCCAGCAGTTTAACCCCCTACAATGAGCAGTTCTTC.

The chain links TRBV29-1 to TRBJ1-2; D possibly corresponds to TRBD1 (6 bases). Trimming took 7 bases from V and 8 from J, leaving 14 bases between them. This CDR3 contains 11 residues. The germline V gene has CDR1 SQVTM and CDR2 ANQGSEA. CDR3 nucleotide sequence: TGCAGCGGAACAGGGTTGGAAGGCTACACCTTC. Its protein is CSGTGLEGYTF.

The V gene is TRBV11-1, the J gene TRBJ2-1, with 8 positions matching TRBD2. Germline assignment: CDR1 SGHAT and CDR2 FQDESV (reference sequence). CDR3 length: 16 residues. V shed 0 bases and J 5 bases; nucleotides not matched to a gene: 6. CDR3 in DNA: TGTGCCAGCAGCTTAGCGTTGAAGCGGGGGCACAATGAGCAGTTCTTC. Its translation: CASSLALKRGHNEQFF.

The gene calls are TRBV19 and TRBJ2-7; D gene ambiguous. The CDR3 contains 15 residues. Germline V gene sequence: CDR1 LNHDA, CDR2 SQIVND (reference sequence). V was cut by 3 bases and J by 2 bases, with 14 bases left in between. The CDR3 region has the DNA TGTGCCAGTAGTATTTTTCCAGGACCCACCTACGAGCAGTACTTC. Encoded protein: CASSIFPGPTYEQYF.

The V and J genes are TRBV4-3 and TRBJ2-7; TRBD1 aligns across 9 bases. The V gene end was trimmed by 2 bases and the J gene end by 4 bases; junction bases not matched to a gene: 6. The CDR3 is 15 residues long. Germline V gives CDR1 LGHNA, CDR2 YSLEER. The CDR3 nucleotides are TGCGCCAGCAGCCAAATGACAGGGGGGGGATACGAGCAGTACTTC. Encoded protein: CASSQMTGGGYEQYF.

This chain's CDR3 is CASSALLNPQETQYF. DNA of the CDR3: TGCGCCAGCAGCGCGCTTTTGAACCCCCAAGAGACCCAGTACTTC. The J gene is TRBJ2-5, the V gene TRBV4-3; D not certain. Germline values: CDR1 LGHNA, CDR2 YSLEER. The CDR3 loop spans 15 amino acids. V dropped 5 bases and J dropped 1 base, with 14 bases sitting between them.

The chain couples TRBV7-2 to TRBJ1-6; D not certain. Trimming pared 5 bases from V and 2 bases from J, leaving 7 bases between. This CDR3 region has 14 residues. Germline CDR1 and CDR2: SGHTA and FQGNSA. In DNA, the CDR3 is TGTGCCAGCAGCGAACAGCCCTATAATTCACCCCTCCACTTT. Amino acid sequence: CASSEQPYNSPLHF. The full variable domain, rest sourced from reference TRBV7-2 and TRBJ1-6, is GAGVSQSPSNKVTEKGKDVELRCDPISGHTALYWYRQSLGQGLEFLIYFQGNSAPDKSGLPSDRFSAERTGGSVSTLTIQRTQQEDSAVYLCASSEQPYNSPLHFGNGTRLTVT.

As regards this clone: At one end the junction does not follow the germline gene, possibly because of a read error. The rearrangement uses TRBV5-6 and TRBJ1-1, with unresolved D. Germline V gives CDR1 SGHDT, CDR2 YYEEEE. The CDR3 covers 11 residues. Written as DNA, the CDR3 is TGTGCCAGCAGCTCCGTGCGGAGATTACACTTT. Amino acids: CASSSVRRLHF.